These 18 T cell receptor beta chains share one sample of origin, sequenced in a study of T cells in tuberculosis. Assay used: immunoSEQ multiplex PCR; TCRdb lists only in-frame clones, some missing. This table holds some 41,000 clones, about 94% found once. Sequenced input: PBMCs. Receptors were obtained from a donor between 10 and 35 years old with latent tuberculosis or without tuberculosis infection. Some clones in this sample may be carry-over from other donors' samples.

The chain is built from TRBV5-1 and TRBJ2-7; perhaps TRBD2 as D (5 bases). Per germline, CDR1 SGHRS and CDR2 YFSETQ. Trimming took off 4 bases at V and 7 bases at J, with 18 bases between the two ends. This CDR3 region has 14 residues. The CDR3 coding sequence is TGCGCCAGCAGCGCCCCGGGGTCTCCGGGTGAGCAGTACTTC. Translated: CASSAPGSPGEQYF.

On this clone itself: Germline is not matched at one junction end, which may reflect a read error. CDR3 amino acids: CASSEGWAGVPCF. CDR3 nucleotides: TGTGCCAGCAGTGAAGGGTGGGCGGGAGTTCCCTGTTTC. The V gene is TRBV6-1, the J gene TRBJ2-7; 7 nucleotides align to TRBD2. The CDR3 consists of 13 residues. Germline assignment: CDR1 MNHNS and CDR2 SASEGT.

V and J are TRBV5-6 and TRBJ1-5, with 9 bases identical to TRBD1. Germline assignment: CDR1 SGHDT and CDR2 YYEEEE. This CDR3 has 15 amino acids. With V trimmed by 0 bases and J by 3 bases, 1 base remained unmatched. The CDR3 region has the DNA TGTGCCAGCAGCTTGGGACAGGGGGACAATCAGCCCCAGCATTTT. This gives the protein CASSLGQGDNQPQHF. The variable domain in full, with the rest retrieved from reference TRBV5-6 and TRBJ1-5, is DAGVTQSPTHLIKTRGQQVTLRCSPKSGHDTVSWYQQALGQGPQFIFQYYEEEERQRGNFPDRFSGHQFPNYSSELNVNALLLGDSALYLCASSLGQGDNQPQHFGDGTRLSIL.

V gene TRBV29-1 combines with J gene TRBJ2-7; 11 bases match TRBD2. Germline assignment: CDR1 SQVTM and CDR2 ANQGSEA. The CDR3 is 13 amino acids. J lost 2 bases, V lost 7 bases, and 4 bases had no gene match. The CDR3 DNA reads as TGCAGCGCGGGACTAGCGGAACCCTACGAGCAGTACTTC. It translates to CSAGLAEPYEQYF.

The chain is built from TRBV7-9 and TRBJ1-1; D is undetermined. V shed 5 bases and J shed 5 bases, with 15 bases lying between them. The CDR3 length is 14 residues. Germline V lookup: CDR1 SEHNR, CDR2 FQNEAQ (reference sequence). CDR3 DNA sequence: TGTGCCAGCAGCGTCCAAAATGCCGGGACTGAAGCTTTCTTT. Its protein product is CASSVQNAGTEAFF.

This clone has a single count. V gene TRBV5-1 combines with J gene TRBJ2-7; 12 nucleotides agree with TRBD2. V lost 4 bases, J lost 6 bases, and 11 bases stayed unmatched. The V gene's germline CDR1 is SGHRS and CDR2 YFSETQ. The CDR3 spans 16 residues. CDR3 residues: CASSAGTSGLLSEQYF. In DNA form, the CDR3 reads TGCGCCAGCAGCGCCGGGACTAGCGGGCTCCTCTCCGAGCAGTACTTC.

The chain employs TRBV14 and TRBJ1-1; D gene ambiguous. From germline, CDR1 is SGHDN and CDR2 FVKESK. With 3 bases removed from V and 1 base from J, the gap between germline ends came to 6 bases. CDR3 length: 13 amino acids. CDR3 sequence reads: CASSHNKNTEAFF. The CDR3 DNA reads TGTGCCAGCAGCCATAACAAGAACACTGAAGCTTTCTTT.

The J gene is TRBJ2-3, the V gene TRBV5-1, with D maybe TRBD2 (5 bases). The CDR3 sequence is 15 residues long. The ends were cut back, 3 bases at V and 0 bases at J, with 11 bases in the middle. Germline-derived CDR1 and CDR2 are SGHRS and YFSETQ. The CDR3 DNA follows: TGCGCCAGCAGCTGGCTGGAGGATAGCACAGATACGCAGTATTTT. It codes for CASSWLEDSTDTQYF.

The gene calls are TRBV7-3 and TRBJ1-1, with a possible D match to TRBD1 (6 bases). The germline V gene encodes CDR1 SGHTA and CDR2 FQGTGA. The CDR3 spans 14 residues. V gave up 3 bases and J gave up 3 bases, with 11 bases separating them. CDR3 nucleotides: TGTGCCAGCAGCTTGGCAGGGGATTACACTGAAGCTTTCTTT. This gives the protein CASSLAGDYTEAFF.

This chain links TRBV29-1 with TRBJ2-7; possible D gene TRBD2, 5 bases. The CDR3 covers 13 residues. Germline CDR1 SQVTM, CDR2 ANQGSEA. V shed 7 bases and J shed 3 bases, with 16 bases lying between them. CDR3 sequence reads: CSAGRDTFYEQYF. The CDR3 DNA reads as TGCAGCGCTGGACGGGATACCTTCTACGAGCAGTACTTC.

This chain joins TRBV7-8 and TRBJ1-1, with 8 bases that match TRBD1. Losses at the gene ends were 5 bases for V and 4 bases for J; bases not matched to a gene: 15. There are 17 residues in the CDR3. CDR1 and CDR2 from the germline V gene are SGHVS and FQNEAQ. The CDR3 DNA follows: TGTGCCAGCAGCCGTACAAGGGAGCACAGGGGGGGCACTGAAGCTTTCTTT. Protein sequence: CASSRTREHRGGTEAFF.

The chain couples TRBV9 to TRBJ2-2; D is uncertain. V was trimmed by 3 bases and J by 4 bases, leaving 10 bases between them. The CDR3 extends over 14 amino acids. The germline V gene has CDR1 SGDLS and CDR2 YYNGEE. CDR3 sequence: CASSESVATGELFF. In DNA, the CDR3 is TGTGCCAGCAGCGAAAGTGTAGCCACCGGGGAGCTGTTTTTT.

The CDR3 DNA sequence: TGTGCCTGGACCTTGGGACTAGCGGGAGTCCATGAGCAGTTCTTC. This translates into CAWTLGLAGVHEQFF. The chain carries TRBV30 and TRBJ2-1; 14 nucleotides line up with TRBD2. Losses at the gene ends were 4 bases for V and 8 bases for J; bases not matched to a gene: 7. The CDR3 sequence is 15 residues long. Germline loops: CDR1 GTSNPN, CDR2 SVGIG (reference sequence).

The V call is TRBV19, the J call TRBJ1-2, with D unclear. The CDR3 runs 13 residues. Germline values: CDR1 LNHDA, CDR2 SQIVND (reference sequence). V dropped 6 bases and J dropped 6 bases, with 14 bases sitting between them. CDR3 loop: CASRLYSIDGYTF. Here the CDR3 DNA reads TGTGCCAGTAGACTTTATTCGATAGATGGCTACACCTTC.

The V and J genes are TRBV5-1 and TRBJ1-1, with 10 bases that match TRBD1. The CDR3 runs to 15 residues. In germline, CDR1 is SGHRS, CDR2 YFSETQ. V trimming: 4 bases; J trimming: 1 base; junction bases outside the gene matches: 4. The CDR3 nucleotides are TGCGCCAGCAGCACGGGACAGGGGAAGAACACTGAAGCTTTCTTT. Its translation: CASSTGQGKNTEAFF.

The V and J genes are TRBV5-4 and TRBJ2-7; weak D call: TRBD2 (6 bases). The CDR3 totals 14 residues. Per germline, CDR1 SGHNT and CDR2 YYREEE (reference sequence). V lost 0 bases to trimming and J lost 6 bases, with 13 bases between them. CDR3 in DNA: TGTGCCAGCAGCTTGGAGGGAGGTTTGGTCGAGCAGTACTTC. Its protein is CASSLEGGLVEQYF.

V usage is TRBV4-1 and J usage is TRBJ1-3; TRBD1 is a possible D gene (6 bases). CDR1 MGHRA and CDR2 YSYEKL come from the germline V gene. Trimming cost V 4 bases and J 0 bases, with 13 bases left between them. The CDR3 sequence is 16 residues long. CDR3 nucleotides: TGCGCCAGCAGCCCGACAGGACAGAGCTCTGGAAACACCATATATTTT. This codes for CASSPTGQSSGNTIYF.

CDR3 sequence reads: CASSSGAGGGFWDEQFF. DNA of the CDR3: TGTGCCAGCAGTTCAGGGGCGGGAGGGGGGTTTTGGGATGAGCAGTTCTTC. V gene TRBV27 combines with J gene TRBJ2-1; TRBD2 matches at 9 bases. Trimming cost V 4 bases and J 8 bases; bases outside gene matches: 15. This CDR3 has 17 amino acids. Per germline, CDR1 MNHEY and CDR2 SMNVEV (reference sequence).